The clone carrying this T cell receptor (beta chain) was detected only once. This sample was included in a study of cytomegalovirus exposure and HLA in healthy donors. Some clones are missing from TCRdb's copy, which holds only in-frame ones; the method was immunoSEQ multiplex PCR. The table includes 90,000 to 150,000 clones, 85% to 90% detected once. CDR3 size: 16 residues. The germline V and J ends were trimmed by 6 bases and 6 bases, with 23 bases remaining between them. CDR1 and CDR2 (germline): LNHDA, SQIVND (reference sequence). The chain is built from TRBV19 and TRBJ1-2, with D unresolved. Sequences were obtained from PBMCs. The source of this sequence is a woman aged 18-29 years in good health and CMV-seropositive. CDR3 amino acids: CASRNAPGIASDGYTF. The CDR3 DNA reads TGTGCCAGTAGGAACGCACCAGGTATAGCGTCAGATGGCTACACCTTC.